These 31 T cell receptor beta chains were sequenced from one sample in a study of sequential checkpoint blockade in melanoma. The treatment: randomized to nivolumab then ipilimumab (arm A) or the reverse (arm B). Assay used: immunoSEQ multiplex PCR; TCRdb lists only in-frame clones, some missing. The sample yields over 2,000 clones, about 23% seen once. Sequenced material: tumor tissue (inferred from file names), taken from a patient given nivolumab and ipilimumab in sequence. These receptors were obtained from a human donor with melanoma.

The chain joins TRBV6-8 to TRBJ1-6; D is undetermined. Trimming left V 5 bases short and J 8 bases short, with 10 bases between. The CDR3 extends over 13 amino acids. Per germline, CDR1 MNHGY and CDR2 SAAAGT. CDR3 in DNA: TGTGCCAGCAGTCCTCCTCGCGATTCACCCCTCCACTTT. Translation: CASSPPRDSPLHF.

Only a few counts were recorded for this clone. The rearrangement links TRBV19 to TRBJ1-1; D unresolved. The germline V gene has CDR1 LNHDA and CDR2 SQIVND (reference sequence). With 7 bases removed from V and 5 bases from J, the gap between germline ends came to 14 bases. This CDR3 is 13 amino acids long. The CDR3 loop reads CASTHPTRTEAFF. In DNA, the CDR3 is TGTGCCAGTACCCACCCAACTAGGACTGAAGCTTTCTTT.

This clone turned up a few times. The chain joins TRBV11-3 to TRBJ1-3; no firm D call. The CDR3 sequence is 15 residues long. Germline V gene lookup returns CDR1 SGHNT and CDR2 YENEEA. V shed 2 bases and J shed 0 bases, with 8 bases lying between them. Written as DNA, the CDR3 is TGTGCCAGCAGCTTACTACTGAACTCTGGAAACACCATATATTTT. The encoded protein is CASSLLLNSGNTIYF.

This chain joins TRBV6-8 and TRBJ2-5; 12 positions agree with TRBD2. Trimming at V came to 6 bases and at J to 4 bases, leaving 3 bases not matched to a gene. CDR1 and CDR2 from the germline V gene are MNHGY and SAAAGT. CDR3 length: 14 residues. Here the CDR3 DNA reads TGTGCCAGCAGGACGACTAGCGGGGGAGAGACCCAGTACTTC. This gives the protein CASRTTSGGETQYF.

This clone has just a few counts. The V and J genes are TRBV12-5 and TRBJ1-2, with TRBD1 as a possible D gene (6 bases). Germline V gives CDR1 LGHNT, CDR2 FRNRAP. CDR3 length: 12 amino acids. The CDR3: CASTEGGYGYTF. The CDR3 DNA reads TGTGCCAGCACCGAGGGGGGCTATGGCTACACCTTC. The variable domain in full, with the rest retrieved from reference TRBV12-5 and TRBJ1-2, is DARVTQTPRHKVTEMGQEVTMRCQPILGHNTVFWYRQTMMQGLELLAYFRNRAPLDDSGMPKDRFSAEMPDATLATLKIQPSEPRDSAVYFCASTEGGYGYTFGSGTRLTVV.

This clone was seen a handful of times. CDR3 residues: CSVGGGFVGELFF. The CDR3 coding sequence is TGCAGCGTTGGCGGGGGGTTTGTCGGGGAGCTGTTTTTT. The chain uses TRBV29-1 and TRBJ2-2; 8 bases fit TRBD2. Germline V gene lookup returns CDR1 SQVTM and CDR2 ANQGSEA. V dropped 4 bases and J dropped 7; count of bases not matched to a gene: 5. This CDR3 has 13 residues.

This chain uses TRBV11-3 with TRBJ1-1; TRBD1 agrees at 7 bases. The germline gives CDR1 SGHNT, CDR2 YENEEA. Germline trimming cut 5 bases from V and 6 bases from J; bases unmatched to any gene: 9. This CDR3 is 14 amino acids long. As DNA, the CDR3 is TGTGCCAGCAGCCCTATGAACAGGGGACCTGAAGCTTTCTTT. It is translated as CASSPMNRGPEAFF.

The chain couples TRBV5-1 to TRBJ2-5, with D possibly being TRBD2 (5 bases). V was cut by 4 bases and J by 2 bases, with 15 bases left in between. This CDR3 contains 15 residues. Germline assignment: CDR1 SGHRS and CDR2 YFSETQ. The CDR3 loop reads CASSLRGFSQETQYF. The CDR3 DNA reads TGCGCCAGCAGCCTGAGAGGGTTCTCTCAAGAGACCCAGTACTTC.

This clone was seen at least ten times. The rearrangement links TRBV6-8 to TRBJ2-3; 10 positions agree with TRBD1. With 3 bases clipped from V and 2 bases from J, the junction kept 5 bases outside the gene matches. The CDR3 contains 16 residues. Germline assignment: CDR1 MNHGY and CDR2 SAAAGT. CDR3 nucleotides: TGTGCCAGCAGTTATAGAGGGACAGGGGTCACAGATACGCAGTATTTT. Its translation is CASSYRGTGVTDTQYF.

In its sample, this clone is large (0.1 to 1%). As DNA, the CDR3 is TGTGCCAGCAGCGTAGAGGCCAGACAGCAAGAGACCCAGTACTTC. Translating gives CASSVEARQQETQYF. The chain employs TRBV9 and TRBJ2-5; a weak D match, TRBD1 (5 bases). Germline V gene data show CDR1 as SGDLS and CDR2 as YYNGEE. V was cut by 0 bases and J by 2 bases, with 11 bases left in between. This CDR3 has 15 amino acids.

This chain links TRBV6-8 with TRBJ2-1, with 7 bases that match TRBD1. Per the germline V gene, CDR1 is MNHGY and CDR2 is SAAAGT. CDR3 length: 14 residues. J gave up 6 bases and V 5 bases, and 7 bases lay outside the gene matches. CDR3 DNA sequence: TGTGCCAGCAGTCGACAGGGAGTACGCAATGAGCAGTTCTTC. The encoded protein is CASSRQGVRNEQFF.

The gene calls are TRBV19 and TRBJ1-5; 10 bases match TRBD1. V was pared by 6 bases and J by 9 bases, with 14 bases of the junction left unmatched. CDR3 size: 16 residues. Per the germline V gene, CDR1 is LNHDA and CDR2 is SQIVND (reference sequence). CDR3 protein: CASSYIPGQGYGPQHF. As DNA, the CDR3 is TGTGCCAGTAGCTACATCCCGGGACAGGGGTACGGGCCCCAGCATTTT.

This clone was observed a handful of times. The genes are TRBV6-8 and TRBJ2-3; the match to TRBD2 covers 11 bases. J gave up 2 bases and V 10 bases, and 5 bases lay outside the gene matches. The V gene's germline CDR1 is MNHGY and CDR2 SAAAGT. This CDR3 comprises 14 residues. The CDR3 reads CATSTSGNTDTQYF. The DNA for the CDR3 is TGTGCCACCTCGACTAGCGGGAACACAGATACGCAGTATTTT.

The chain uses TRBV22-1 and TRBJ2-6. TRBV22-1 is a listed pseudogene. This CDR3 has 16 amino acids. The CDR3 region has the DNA TGTCCTGGGAGACGATGCGAACAAAGTCGGGCCAACGTCCTGACTTTC. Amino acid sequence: CPGRRCEQSRANVLTF.

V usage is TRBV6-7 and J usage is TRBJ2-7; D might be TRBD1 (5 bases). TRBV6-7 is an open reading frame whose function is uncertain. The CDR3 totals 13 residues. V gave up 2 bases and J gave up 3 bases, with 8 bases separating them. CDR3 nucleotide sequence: TGTGCCAGCAGTTACGTTGACAGCTACGAGCAGTACTTC. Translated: CASSYVDSYEQYF.

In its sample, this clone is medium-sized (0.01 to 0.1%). CDR3 DNA sequence: TGTGCCAGCAGCGGGACAGGGGCCACCGGGGAGCTGTTTTTT. It encodes CASSGTGATGELFF. V is TRBV9 and J is TRBJ2-2; 9 bases line up with TRBD1. V lost 3 bases, J lost 4 bases, and 1 base stayed unmatched. This CDR3 has 14 residues. Germline V gene lookup returns CDR1 SGDLS and CDR2 YYNGEE.

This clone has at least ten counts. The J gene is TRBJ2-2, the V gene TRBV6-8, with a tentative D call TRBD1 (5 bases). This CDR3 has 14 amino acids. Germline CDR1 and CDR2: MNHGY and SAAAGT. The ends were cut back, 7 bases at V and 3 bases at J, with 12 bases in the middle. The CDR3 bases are TGTGCCAGCAACTTCGACAGTCACACCGGGGAGCTGTTTTTT. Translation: CASNFDSHTGELFF.

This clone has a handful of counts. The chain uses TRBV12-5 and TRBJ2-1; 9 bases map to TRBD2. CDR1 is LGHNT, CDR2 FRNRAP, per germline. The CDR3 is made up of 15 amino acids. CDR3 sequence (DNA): TGTGCCAGCACGCCGGCGGGGGGGGACTACAATGAGCAGTTCTTC. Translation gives CASTPAGGDYNEQFF.

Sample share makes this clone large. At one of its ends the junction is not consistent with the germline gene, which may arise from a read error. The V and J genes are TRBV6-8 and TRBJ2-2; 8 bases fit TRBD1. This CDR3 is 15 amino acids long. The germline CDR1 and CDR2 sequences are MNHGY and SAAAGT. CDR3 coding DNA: TGTGCCATCAGTCCCGGGACAGGGAACACCGGGGAGCTGTTTTTT. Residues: CAISPGTGNTGELFF.

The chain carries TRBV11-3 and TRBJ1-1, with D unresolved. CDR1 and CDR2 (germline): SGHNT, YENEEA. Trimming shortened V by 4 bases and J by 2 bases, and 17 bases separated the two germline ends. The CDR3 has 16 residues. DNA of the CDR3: TGTGCCAGCAGCTCTCCGGAGGCGGGGTTAAACACTGAAGCTTTCTTT. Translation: CASSSPEAGLNTEAFF.

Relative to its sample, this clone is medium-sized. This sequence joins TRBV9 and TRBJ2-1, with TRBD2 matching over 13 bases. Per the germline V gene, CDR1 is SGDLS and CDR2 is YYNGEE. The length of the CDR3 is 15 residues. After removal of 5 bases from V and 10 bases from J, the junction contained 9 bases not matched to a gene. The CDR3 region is CASRAGTSGVGEQFF. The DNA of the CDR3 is TGTGCCAGCAGGGCCGGGACTAGCGGGGTTGGGGAGCAGTTCTTC.

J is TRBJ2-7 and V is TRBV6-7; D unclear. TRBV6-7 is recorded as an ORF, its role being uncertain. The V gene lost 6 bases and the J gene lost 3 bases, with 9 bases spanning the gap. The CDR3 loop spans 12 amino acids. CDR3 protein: CASSRTGYEQYF. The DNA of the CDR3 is TGTGCCAGCAGCCGGACGGGCTACGAGCAGTACTTC.

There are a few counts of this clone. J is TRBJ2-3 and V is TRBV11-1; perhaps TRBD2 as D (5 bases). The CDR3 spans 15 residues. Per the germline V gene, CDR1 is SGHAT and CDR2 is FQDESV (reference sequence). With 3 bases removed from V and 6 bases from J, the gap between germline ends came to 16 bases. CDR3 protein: CASSLADTSGDTQYF. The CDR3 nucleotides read TGTGCCAGCAGCTTGGCTGACACCTCGGGGGATACGCAGTATTTT.

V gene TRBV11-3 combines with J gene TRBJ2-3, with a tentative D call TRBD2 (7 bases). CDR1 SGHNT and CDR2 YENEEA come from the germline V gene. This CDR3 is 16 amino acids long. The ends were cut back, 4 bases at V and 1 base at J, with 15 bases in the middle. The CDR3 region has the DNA TGTGCCAGCAGCTCACGTCGCGGGGGCGGCACAGATACGCAGTATTTT. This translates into CASSSRRGGGTDTQYF.

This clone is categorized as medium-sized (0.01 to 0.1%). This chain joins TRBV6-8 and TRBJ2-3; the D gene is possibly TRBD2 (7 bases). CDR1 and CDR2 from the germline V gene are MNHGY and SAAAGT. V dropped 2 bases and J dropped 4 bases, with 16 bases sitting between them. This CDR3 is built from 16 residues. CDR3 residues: CASSYRGGGLPDTQYF. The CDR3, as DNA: TGTGCCAGCAGTTACCGAGGGGGGGGCCTCCCAGATACGCAGTATTTT.

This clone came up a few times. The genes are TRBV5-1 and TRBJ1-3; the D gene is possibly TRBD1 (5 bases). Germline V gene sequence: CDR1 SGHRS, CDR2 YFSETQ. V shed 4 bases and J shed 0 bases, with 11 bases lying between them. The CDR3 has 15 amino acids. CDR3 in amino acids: CASSQAGYSGNTIYF. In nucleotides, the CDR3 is TGCGCCAGCAGCCAGGCAGGGTACTCTGGAAACACCATATATTTT.

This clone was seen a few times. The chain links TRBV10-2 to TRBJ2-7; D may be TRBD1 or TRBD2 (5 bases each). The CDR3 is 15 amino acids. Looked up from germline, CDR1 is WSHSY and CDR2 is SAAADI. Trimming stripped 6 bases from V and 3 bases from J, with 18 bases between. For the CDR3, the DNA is TGCGCCAGCAGCGTGGGGGACCGCATTGACTACGAGCAGTACTTC. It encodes CASSVGDRIDYEQYF.

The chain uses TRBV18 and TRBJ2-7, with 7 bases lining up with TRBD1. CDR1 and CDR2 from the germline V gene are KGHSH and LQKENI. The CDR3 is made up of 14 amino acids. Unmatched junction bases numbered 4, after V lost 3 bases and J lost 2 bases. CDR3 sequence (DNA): TGTGCCAGCTCACCTCAGGACAGGCCCTACGAGCAGTACTTC. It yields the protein CASSPQDRPYEQYF.

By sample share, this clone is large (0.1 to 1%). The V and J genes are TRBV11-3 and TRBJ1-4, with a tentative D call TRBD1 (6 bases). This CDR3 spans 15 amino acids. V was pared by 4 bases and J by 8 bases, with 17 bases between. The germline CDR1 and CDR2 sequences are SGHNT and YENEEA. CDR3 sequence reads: CASSSGDSLKEKLFF. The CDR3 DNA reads TGTGCCAGCAGCTCAGGGGATTCCCTTAAAGAAAAACTGTTTTTT.

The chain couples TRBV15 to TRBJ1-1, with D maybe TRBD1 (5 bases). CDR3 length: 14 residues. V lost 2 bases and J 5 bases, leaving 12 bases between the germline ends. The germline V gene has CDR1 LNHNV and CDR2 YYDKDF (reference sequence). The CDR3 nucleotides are TGTGCCACCAGCAGACAGGGAGATCTAACTGAAGCTTTCTTT. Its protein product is CATSRQGDLTEAFF.

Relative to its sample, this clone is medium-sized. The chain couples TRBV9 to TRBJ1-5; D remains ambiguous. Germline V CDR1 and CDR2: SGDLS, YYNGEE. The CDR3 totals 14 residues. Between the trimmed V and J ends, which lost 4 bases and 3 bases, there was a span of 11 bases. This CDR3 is CASSPEIHNQPQHF. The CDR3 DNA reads TGTGCCAGCAGCCCGGAGATTCACAATCAGCCCCAGCATTTT.